A single sample is the source of the 8 T cell receptor beta chains below, sequenced in a study of shared clonotypes between healthy human individuals. Sequencing was performed with immunoSEQ multiplex PCR; in TCRdb, only in-frame clones are kept and a portion is missing. The sample has almost 750,000 clones, 72% seen once. Sequenced input: memory CD4+ T cells sorted from blood. The subset is: CD45RA-negative fraction. These receptors all come from a woman aged 25 to 45 in good health.

The V call is TRBV30, the J call TRBJ1-6; D might be TRBD1 (5 bases). The V and J ends lost 0 bases and 8 bases respectively, with 14 bases between them. Germline V gene data show CDR1 as GTSNPN and CDR2 as SVGIG (reference sequence). The length of the CDR3 is 15 residues. In nucleotides, the CDR3 is TGTGCCTGGAGTGTATCCGGGGCCGGACATTCACCCCTCCACTTT. Protein: CAWSVSGAGHSPLHF.

The chain links TRBV5-1 to TRBJ1-3; no definite D call. This CDR3 has 14 amino acids. Deletions cut 5 bases from V and 0 bases from J, with 9 bases between. Looked up from germline, CDR1 is SGHRS and CDR2 is YFSETQ. CDR3: CASSKGTSGNTIYF. CDR3 coding DNA: TGCGCCAGCAGTAAGGGTACCTCTGGAAACACCATATATTTT.

This rearrangement joins TRBV7-6 to TRBJ2-5; D unclear. This CDR3 spans 10 amino acids. Trimming cost V 4 bases and J 7 bases, with 4 bases left between them. CDR1 and CDR2 from the germline V gene are SGHVS and FNYEAQ. DNA of the CDR3: TGTGCCAGCAGCTCGGGGACCCAGTACTTC. Protein: CASSSGTQYF.

This rearrangement joins TRBV6-5 to TRBJ2-7; 9 nucleotides align to TRBD1. The CDR3 consists of 14 residues. The trim removed 7 bases at V and 3 bases at J, leaving 7 bases unmatched. CDR1 and CDR2 (germline): MNHEY, SVGAGI. The CDR3 protein is CASTSTGGRYEQYF. In nucleotides, the CDR3 is TGTGCCAGCACCTCGACAGGGGGACGCTACGAGCAGTACTTC.

V usage is TRBV28 and J usage is TRBJ2-2; possibly TRBD1 for D (5 bases). CDR1 is MDHEN and CDR2 is SYDVKM in the germline V gene. V was clipped by 3 bases and J by 4 bases, with 12 bases between them. This CDR3 region has 15 residues. The CDR3 DNA reads TGTGCCAGCAGTTTTAGGGAACAGGTCACCGGGGAGCTGTTTTTT. Translated: CASSFREQVTGELFF.

CDR3 in amino acids: CASSLEGRYEQYF. The CDR3 DNA reads as TGCGCCAGCAGCTTAGAGGGGCGCTACGAGCAGTACTTC. The V gene is TRBV5-1, the J gene TRBJ2-7; D may be TRBD1 or TRBD2 (5 bases each). The CDR3 is 13 amino acids. Trimming left V 2 bases short and J 3 bases short, with 9 bases between. Per the germline V gene, CDR1 is SGHRS and CDR2 is YFSETQ.

The chain is built from TRBV11-2 and TRBJ2-5, with D possibly TRBD1 on 5 matching bases. With 5 bases removed from V and 5 bases from J, the gap between germline ends came to 21 bases. Germline V lookup: CDR1 SGHAT, CDR2 FQNNGV. CDR3 length equals 16 residues. In nucleotides, the CDR3 is TGTGCCAGCAGCGGGGCCGGCCCAACCTGGTATGAGACCCAGTACTTC. Translating gives CASSGAGPTWYETQYF.

The gene calls are TRBV11-3 and TRBJ2-1; D call uncertain. With 3 bases removed from V and 8 bases from J, the gap between germline ends came to 11 bases. Germline V gene data show CDR1 as SGHNT and CDR2 as YENEEA. The CDR3 is made up of 13 amino acids. CDR3 nucleotides: TGTGCCAGCAGCTTTCGTCCCAATGATGAGCAGTTCTTC. It is translated as CASSFRPNDEQFF.